These T cell receptor beta chains were read from a single sample in a study of blood T cell repertoires in COVID-19. Produced via immunoSEQ multiplex PCR; TCRdb's table is partial and in-frame only. In the table there are 210,000 or so clones, about four fifths of which are singletons. Sequenced input: PBMCs or T cells enriched from blood (not recorded which). Every receptor here comes from a man aged 55 to 70 who had recovered from COVID-19. Each CDR3 is given with its conserved first and last residue. The D gene is left open where the match is weak. Size values are once, few and many counts, or a class for expanded clones, and some rows have none.

V gene	D gene	clone size	J gene	CDR3 DNA	CDR3 protein
TRBV6-5	NA	NA	TRBJ1-3	TGTGCCAGCAGGGCACCGGGACAATCTGGAAACACCATATATTTT	CASRAPGQSGNTIYF
TRBV3-1/TRBV3-2	NA	NA	TRBJ2-1	TGTGCCAGCAGCCCTGACACGAGCTCCTACAATGAGCAGTTCTTC	CASSPDTSSYNEQFF
TRBV7-2	NA	NA	TRBJ1-5	TGTGCCAGCAGCTCCACTAATCAGCCCCAGCATTTT	CASSSTNQPQHF
TRBV19	TRBD1	many	TRBJ1-3	TGTGCCAGTAGTAAAGGGGGCCATTTCTCTGGAAACACCATATATTTT	CASSKGGHFSGNTIYF
TRBV30	NA	NA	TRBJ1-4	TGTGCCTGGAGTGTACAGGACGGTGAAAAACTGTTTTTT	CAWSVQDGEKLFF
TRBV6-5	TRBD1	NA	TRBJ1-2	TGTGCCAGCGATCTCGGGACAGGGTCCTATGGCTACACCTTC	CASDLGTGSYGYTF
TRBV24-1	NA	NA	TRBJ1-5	TGTGCCACCAGTGATCGCGGGGGAAATCAGCCCCAGCATTTT	CATSDRGGNQPQHF
TRBV7-8	TRBD1	NA	TRBJ1-5	TGTGCCAGCAGCTTAGGGCTGCCGGGACAGGGGCATCAGCCCCAGCATTTT	CASSLGLPGQGHQPQHF
TRBV19	TRBD1	NA	TRBJ1-2	TGTGCCAGTAGTCTTCGGACAGGCAACTATGGCTACACCTTC	CASSLRTGNYGYTF
TRBV6-2/TRBV6-3	TRBD1	once	TRBJ2-1	TGTGCCAGCAGTAGACCGGGACAGGGAATCGATGAGCAGTTCTTC	CASSRPGQGIDEQFF
TRBV19	NA	NA	TRBJ1-5	TGTGCCAGTAGTATCCATGACAGGTCCAATCAGCCCCAGCATTTT	CASSIHDRSNQPQHF
TRBV2	TRBD1	NA	TRBJ1-1	TGTGCCAGCAGGGCGACAGGGGAGAACACTGAAGCTTTCTTT	CASRATGENTEAFF
TRBV7-9	NA	once	TRBJ1-3	TGTGCCAGCAGCTTTTGGGAGAGGGATTTGGGAAACACCATATATTTT	CASSFWERDLGNTIYF
TRBV7-9	TRBD1	NA	TRBJ1-5	TGTGCCAGCAGCTTGGGACAGGGGCCGTATCAGCCCCAGCATTTT	CASSLGQGPYQPQHF
TRBV30	TRBD1	NA	TRBJ2-4	TGTGCCTGGAGTGTAGTTCGGGACAGCCTAGCCAAAAACATTCAGTACTTC	CAWSVVRDSLAKNIQYF
TRBV4-1	TRBD2	NA	TRBJ2-1	TGCGCCAGCAGCCAAGCAAGCGGGGGAGGCATTGAGCAGTTCTTC	CASSQASGGGIEQFF
TRBV19	NA	NA	TRBJ1-6	TGTGCCAGTAGTATTATAGGGAGGGGTAATTCACCCCTCCACTTT	CASSIIGRGNSPLHF
TRBV21-1	NA	NA	TRBJ2-7	TGTGCCAGCAGCGAGACAGGGAGTGACTCCTACGAGCAGTACTTC	CASSETGSDSYEQYF
TRBV10-2	NA	NA	TRBJ1-5	TGCGCCAGCAGTTACGACAGGAGCAATCAGCCCCAGCATTTT	CASSYDRSNQPQHF
TRBV6-5	TRBD1	once	TRBJ2-5	TGTGCCAGCAGCGGAACAGGGGTGATAGGAGAGACCCAGTACTTC	CASSGTGVIGETQYF
TRBV4-1	NA	NA	TRBJ1-2	TGCGCCAGCAGCCATCAGGACAAGGCTAACTATGGCTACACCTTC	CASSHQDKANYGYTF
TRBV3-1/TRBV3-2	NA	NA	TRBJ2-7	TGTGCCAGCAGCCAACCCTCGGTTATCACAGCCTACGAGCAGTACTTC	CASSQPSVITAYEQYF